The 13 T cell receptor beta chains below were found in one sample sequenced in a study of blood T cell repertoires in COVID-19. Clones were sequenced by immunoSEQ multiplex PCR, and TCRdb holds only the in-frame ones, with some missing. The sample comprises about 180,000 clones, approximately 80% of which are singletons, and around 15% rests with the top ten. Sequencing was carried out using PBMCs or T cells enriched from blood (not recorded which). Receptor source: a man in his sixties who had been exposed to COVID-19.

The chain uses TRBV19 and TRBJ2-3; D is possibly TRBD1 (6 bases). Per the germline V gene, CDR1 is LNHDA and CDR2 is SQIVND (reference sequence). This CDR3 comprises 15 residues. V was cut by 1 base and J by 0 bases, with 8 bases left in between. CDR3 residues: CASSIAGESTDTQYF. The CDR3 nucleotides are TGTGCCAGTAGTATAGCAGGGGAGAGCACAGATACGCAGTATTTT.

This rearrangement joins TRBV10-1 to TRBJ2-5; 7 bases agree with TRBD2. The CDR3 extends over 16 amino acids. Trimming removed 3 bases from V and 2 bases from J; junction bases left unmatched: 9. Germline CDR1 reads WNHNN; CDR2 reads SYGVQD (reference sequence). CDR3 region: CASSDSSLAEQETQYF. The CDR3 coding sequence is TGCGCCAGCAGTGACTCTTCCCTAGCGGAGCAAGAGACCCAGTACTTC.

V and J are TRBV19 and TRBJ2-6; a weak D match, TRBD2 (5 bases). CDR1 and CDR2 from the germline V gene are LNHDA and SQIVND (reference sequence). Trimming took off 3 bases at V and 4 bases at J, with 16 bases between the two ends. The CDR3 is made up of 17 amino acids. CDR3 sequence (DNA): TGTGCCAGTAGTATTGCGGCTGGAGGTGTGGGGGCCAACGTCCTGACTTTC. The encoded protein is CASSIAAGGVGANVLTF.

The V and J genes are TRBV30 and TRBJ2-5; a possible D gene is TRBD1 (6 bases). Germline values: CDR1 GTSNPN, CDR2 SVGIG (reference sequence). This CDR3 has 13 amino acids. With 2 bases removed from V and 5 bases from J, the gap between germline ends came to 12 bases. Here the CDR3 DNA reads TGTGCCTGGAGTAACAGGGCCCGGGAGACCCAGTACTTC. Translated: CAWSNRARETQYF.

Written as DNA, the CDR3 is TGTGCCAGCAGCCAAGGGGCCGGGGGGACACCCCTCCACTTT. Its protein is CASSQGAGGTPLHF. This chain joins TRBV3-1 (or the pseudogene TRBV3-2) and TRBJ1-6; perhaps TRBD1 as D (5 bases). Trimming removed 1 base from V and 11 bases from J, with 12 bases in between. This CDR3 spans 14 amino acids. Germline V CDR1 and CDR2: LGHDT, YNNKEL (reference sequence).

The chain couples TRBV9 to TRBJ1-1; 7 bases agree with TRBD1. Germline trimming cut 0 bases from V and 7 bases from J; bases unmatched to any gene: 15. The CDR3 contains 17 residues. Germline V gives CDR1 SGDLS, CDR2 YYNGEE. DNA of the CDR3: TGTGCCAGCAGCGTAGCCCGACCGGGACAGACCGACCTTGAAGCTTTCTTT. It is translated as CASSVARPGQTDLEAFF.

This rearrangement joins TRBV29-1 to TRBJ1-2; D not resolved. CDR3 size: 11 residues. CDR1 is SQVTM, CDR2 ANQGSEA, per germline. Trimming removed 7 bases from V and 2 bases from J, with 8 bases in between. The CDR3 loop is CSASLNYGYTF. Here the CDR3 DNA reads TGCAGCGCCTCGTTGAACTATGGCTACACCTTC.

The J gene is TRBJ2-7, the V gene TRBV9; TRBD2 agrees at 10 bases. Germline V gene lookup returns CDR1 SGDLS and CDR2 YYNGEE. J was trimmed by 3 bases and V by 0 bases; bases with no gene match: 3. This CDR3 comprises 15 residues. The CDR3: CASSVDSSGSYEQYF. The CDR3 nucleotides read TGTGCCAGCAGCGTAGATTCTAGCGGGAGCTACGAGCAGTACTTC. Drawing the rest from reference TRBV9 and TRBJ2-7, the complete variable domain is DSGVTQTPKHLITATGQRVTLRCSPRSGDLSVYWYQQSLDQGLQFLIQYYNGEERAKGNILERFSAQQFPDLHSELNLSSLELGDSALYFCASSVDSSGSYEQYFGPGTRLTVT.

The chain has TRBV27 and TRBJ1-5; D perhaps matches TRBD1 (6 bases). Trimming took 2 bases from V and 8 from J, leaving 10 bases between them. Germline loops: CDR1 MNHEY, CDR2 SMNVEV (reference sequence). The CDR3 length is 13 residues. The CDR3 loop reads CASSLTGFEPQHF. The DNA of the CDR3 is TGTGCCAGCAGTTTAACAGGGTTTGAGCCCCAGCATTTT.

The V gene is TRBV28, the J gene TRBJ1-2; possibly TRBD1 for D (5 bases). The germline CDR1 and CDR2 sequences are MDHEN and SYDVKM. The CDR3 consists of 12 residues. V was trimmed by 5 bases and J by 3 bases, leaving 7 bases between them. The CDR3 coding sequence is TGTGCCAGCAGTGTCAGGGACTATGGCTACACCTTC. Protein: CASSVRDYGYTF.

This rearrangement joins TRBV4-2 to TRBJ2-7, with D maybe TRBD1 (5 bases). The CDR3 is made up of 17 amino acids. V dropped 0 bases and J dropped 3 bases, with 18 bases sitting between them. CDR1 and CDR2 from the germline V gene are LGHNA and YNFKEQ. The CDR3, as DNA: TGTGCCAGCAGCCAAGAACCCCTGACAGTCAGTGGCTACGAGCAGTACTTC. It encodes CASSQEPLTVSGYEQYF.

This chain joins TRBV7-3 and TRBJ1-1, with D possibly TRBD1 on 5 matching bases. The CDR3 runs to 14 residues. V lost 5 bases and J 0 bases, leaving 10 bases between the germline ends. Germline CDR1 is SGHTA and CDR2 is FQGTGA. This CDR3 reads CASSRGLMNTEAFF. The CDR3 coding sequence is TGTGCCAGCAGCCGGGGACTGATGAACACTGAAGCTTTCTTT.

As DNA, the CDR3 is TGCAGCGTTGAAGATCTAGTCGGATATGGCTACACCTTC. This translates into CSVEDLVGYGYTF. The chain joins TRBV29-1 to TRBJ1-2; no firm D call. V gave up 0 bases and J gave up 5 bases, with 10 bases separating them. The germline V gene has CDR1 SQVTM and CDR2 ANQGSEA. The CDR3 length is 13 residues.